A single sample gave rise to the 3 T cell receptor beta chains below, sequenced in a study of radiation and T cells in renal cell carcinoma. TCRdb keeps only in-frame clones here, not all; method: immunoSEQ multiplex PCR. This sample has roughly 170,000 clones, with about 87% found just once. The time point denotes: blood 4 weeks post-SBRT, at nephrectomy. Treatment defined: 15 Gy SBRT to primary tumor, nephrectomy 4 weeks later. Specimen: blood, collected from a patient whose treatment included radiotherapy and nephrectomy. These receptors originate from a woman aged 45-59 years with renal cell carcinoma.

The chain has TRBV4-1 and TRBJ1-4; D unclear. Germline assignment: CDR1 MGHRA and CDR2 YSYEKL. The CDR3 has 14 amino acids. V was clipped by 5 bases and J by 5 bases, with 12 bases between them. The CDR3 nucleotides read TGCGCCAGCAGCTCACGACGGGAGAATGAAAAACTGTTTTTT. Residues: CASSSRRENEKLFF.

The rearrangement links TRBV5-1 to TRBJ2-7; D could derive from TRBD1 or TRBD2 (5 bases each). V was shortened by 0 bases and J by 0 bases, with 7 bases between the two germline ends. This CDR3 region has 14 residues. Germline V lookup: CDR1 SGHRS, CDR2 YFSETQ. CDR3 sequence: CASSLGGGSYEQYF. The DNA of the CDR3 is TGCGCCAGCAGCTTGGGTGGGGGCTCCTACGAGCAGTACTTC.

The chain combines TRBV5-8 with TRBJ2-7; D perhaps matches TRBD2 (5 bases). This CDR3 region has 14 residues. Trimming left V 0 bases short and J 8 bases short, with 15 bases between. CDR1 SGHTS and CDR2 YDEGEE come from the germline V gene. In nucleotides, the CDR3 is TGTGCCAGCAGCTTGGAAGGAAATAGGGAGAAGCAGTACTTC. Protein sequence: CASSLEGNREKQYF.